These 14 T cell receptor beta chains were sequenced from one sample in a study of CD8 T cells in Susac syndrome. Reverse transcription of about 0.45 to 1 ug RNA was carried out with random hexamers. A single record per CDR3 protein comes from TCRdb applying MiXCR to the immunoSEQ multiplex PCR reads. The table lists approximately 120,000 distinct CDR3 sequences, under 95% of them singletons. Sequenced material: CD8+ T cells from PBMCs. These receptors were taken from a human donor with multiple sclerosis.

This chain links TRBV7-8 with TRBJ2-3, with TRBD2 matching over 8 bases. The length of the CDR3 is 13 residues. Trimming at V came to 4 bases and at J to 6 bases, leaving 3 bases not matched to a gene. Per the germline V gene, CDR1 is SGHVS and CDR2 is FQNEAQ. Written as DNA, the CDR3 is TGTGCCAGCAGCTGGGGACTAGACGATACGCAGTATTTT. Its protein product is CASSWGLDDTQYF. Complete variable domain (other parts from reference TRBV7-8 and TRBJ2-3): GAGVSQSPRYKVAKRGQDVALRCDPISGHVSLFWYQQALGQGPEFLTYFQNEAQLDKSGLPSDRFFAERPEGSVSTLKIQRTQQEDSAVYLCASSWGLDDTQYFGPGTRLTVL.

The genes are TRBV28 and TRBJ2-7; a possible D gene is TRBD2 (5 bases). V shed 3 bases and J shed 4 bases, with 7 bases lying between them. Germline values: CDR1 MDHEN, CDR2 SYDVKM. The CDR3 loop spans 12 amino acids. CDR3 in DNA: TGTGCCAGCAGTTTCGGGGTATACGAGCAGTACTTC. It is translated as CASSFGVYEQYF.

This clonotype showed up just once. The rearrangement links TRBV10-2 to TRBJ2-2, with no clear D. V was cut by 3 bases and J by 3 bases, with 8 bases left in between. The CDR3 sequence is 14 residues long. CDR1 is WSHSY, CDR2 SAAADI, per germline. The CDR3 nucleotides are TGCGCCAGCAGTGACGGCGAGTACACCGGGGAGCTGTTTTTT. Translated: CASSDGEYTGELFF.

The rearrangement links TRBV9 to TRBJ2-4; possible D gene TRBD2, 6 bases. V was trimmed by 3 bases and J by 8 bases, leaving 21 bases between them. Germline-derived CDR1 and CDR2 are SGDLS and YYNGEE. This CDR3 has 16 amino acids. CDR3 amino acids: CASSGIAEGRAHIQYF. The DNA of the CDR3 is TGTGCCAGCAGCGGGATAGCGGAGGGCCGAGCGCACATTCAGTACTTC.

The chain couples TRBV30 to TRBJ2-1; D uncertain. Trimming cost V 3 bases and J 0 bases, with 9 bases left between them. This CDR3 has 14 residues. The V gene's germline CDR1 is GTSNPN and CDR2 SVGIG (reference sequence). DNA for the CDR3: TGTGCCTGGAGGAGGCGTGGCTCCTACAATGAGCAGTTCTTC. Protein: CAWRRRGSYNEQFF. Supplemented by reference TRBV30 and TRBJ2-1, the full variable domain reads SQTIHQWPATLVQPVGSPLSLECTVEGTSNPNLYWYRQAAGRGLQLLFYSVGIGQISSEVPQNLSASRPQDRQFILSSKKLLLSDSGFYLCAWRRRGSYNEQFFGPGTRLTVL.

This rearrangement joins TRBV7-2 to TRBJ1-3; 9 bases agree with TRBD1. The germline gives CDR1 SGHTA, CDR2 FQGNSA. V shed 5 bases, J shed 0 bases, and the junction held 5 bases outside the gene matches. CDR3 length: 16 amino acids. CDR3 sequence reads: CASSIGQGYSGNTIYF. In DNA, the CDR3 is TGTGCCAGCAGCATCGGACAGGGGTACTCTGGAAACACCATATATTTT.

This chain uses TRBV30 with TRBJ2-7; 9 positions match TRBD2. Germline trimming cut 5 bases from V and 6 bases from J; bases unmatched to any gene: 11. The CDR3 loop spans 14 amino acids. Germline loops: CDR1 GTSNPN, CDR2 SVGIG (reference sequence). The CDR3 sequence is CAWEPPGTSSEQYF. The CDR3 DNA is TGTGCCTGGGAACCCCCCGGGACTAGCAGCGAGCAGTACTTC.

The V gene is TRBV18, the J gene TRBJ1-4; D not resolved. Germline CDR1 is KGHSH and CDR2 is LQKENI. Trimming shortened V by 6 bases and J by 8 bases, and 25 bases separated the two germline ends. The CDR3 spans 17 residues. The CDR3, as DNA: TGTGCCAGCTCTCTCTCGGGTCCCCCAGAAGTTGCGGAAAAACTGTTTTTT. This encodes CASSLSGPPEVAEKLFF. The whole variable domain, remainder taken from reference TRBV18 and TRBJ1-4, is NAGVMQNPRHLVRRRGQEARLRCSPMKGHSHVYWYRQLPEEGLKFMVYLQKENIIDESGMPKERFSAEFPKEGPSILRIQQVVRGDSAAYFCASSLSGPPEVAEKLFFGSGTQLSVL.

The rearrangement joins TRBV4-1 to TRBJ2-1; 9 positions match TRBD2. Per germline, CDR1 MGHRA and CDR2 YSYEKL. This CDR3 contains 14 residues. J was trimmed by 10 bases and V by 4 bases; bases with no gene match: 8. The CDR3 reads CASSRYSGRHEQFF. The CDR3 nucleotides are TGCGCCAGCAGCCGATATAGCGGGAGACACGAGCAGTTCTTC.

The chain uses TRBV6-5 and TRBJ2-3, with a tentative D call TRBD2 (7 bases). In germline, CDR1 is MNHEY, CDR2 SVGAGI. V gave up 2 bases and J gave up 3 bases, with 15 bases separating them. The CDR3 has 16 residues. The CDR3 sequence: CASSYMRGGETDTQYF. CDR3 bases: TGTGCCAGCAGTTACATGAGAGGGGGGGAGACAGATACGCAGTATTTT.

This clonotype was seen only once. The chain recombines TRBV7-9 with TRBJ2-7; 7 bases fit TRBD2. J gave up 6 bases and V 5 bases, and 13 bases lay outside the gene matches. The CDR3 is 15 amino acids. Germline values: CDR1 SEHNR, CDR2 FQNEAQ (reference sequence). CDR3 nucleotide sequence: TGTGCCAGCAGCCCACACGGACTAGTGAGTTCCGAGCAGTACTTC. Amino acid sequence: CASSPHGLVSSEQYF. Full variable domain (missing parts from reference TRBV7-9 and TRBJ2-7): DTGVSQNPRHKITKRGQNVTFRCDPISEHNRLYWYRQTLGQGPEFLTYFQNEAQLEKSRLLSDRFSAERPKGSFSTLEIQRTEQGDSAMYLCASSPHGLVSSEQYFGPGTRLTVT.

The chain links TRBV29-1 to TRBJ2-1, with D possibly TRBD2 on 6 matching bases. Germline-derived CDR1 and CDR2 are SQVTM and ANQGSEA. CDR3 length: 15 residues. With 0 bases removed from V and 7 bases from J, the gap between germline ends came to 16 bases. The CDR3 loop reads CSVEDTGENGNEQFF. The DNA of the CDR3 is TGCAGCGTTGAAGATACGGGGGAGAACGGGAATGAGCAGTTCTTC.

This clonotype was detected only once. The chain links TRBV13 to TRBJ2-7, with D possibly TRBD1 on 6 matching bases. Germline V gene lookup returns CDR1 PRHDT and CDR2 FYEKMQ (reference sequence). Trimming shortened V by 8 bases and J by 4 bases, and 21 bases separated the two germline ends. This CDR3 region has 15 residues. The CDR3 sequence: CASVDRKIGVYEQYF. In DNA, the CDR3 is TGTGCCAGCGTGGACAGAAAAATTGGGGTTTACGAGCAGTACTTC.

In DNA, the CDR3 is TGTGCCTGGAGTGTACCGGTTTACGATCCACAGGGAGATACGCAGTATTTT. Translation: CAWSVPVYDPQGDTQYF. The chain has TRBV30 and TRBJ2-3, with D maybe TRBD1 (6 bases). V was clipped by 0 bases and J by 5 bases, with 21 bases between them. The germline V gene has CDR1 GTSNPN and CDR2 SVGIG (reference sequence). The CDR3 contains 17 residues.